Each of the 7 T cell receptor beta chains below was sequenced from the same sample in a study of T cell responses to AZD1222 COVID-19 vaccine (dated by TCRdb to the early 2020s). Library creation used the immunoSEQ multiplex PCR assay. TCRdb took over this immuneACCESS table, retaining in-frame rearrangements with V and J assigned. Such tables are incomplete; in checked studies, under half of the missing clones stem from an unresolved V gene, and the remainder is unexplained. In this sample the table shows 200,000 to 250,000 clones, just over 90% of which occur a single time. Approximately 1% of the sample is held by the ten biggest clonotypes. The intended sense of this specimen's time point label: baseline before first vaccination. Per the publication, the treatment or condition label means: meningococcal conjugate vaccine given as trial control. The sequencing here drew on peripheral blood, taken on day 0 of MenACWY control vaccination. These receptors came from an adult in good health.

V is TRBV30 and J is TRBJ1-1; 11 nucleotides line up with TRBD1. The CDR3 consists of 14 residues. Per germline, CDR1 GTSNPN and CDR2 SVGIG (reference sequence). V was clipped by 2 bases and J by 4 bases; unmatched bases: 3. CDR3 in amino acids: CAWSWTGGVTEAFF. As DNA, the CDR3 is TGTGCCTGGAGTTGGACAGGGGGCGTCACTGAAGCTTTCTTT.

The chain joins TRBV27 to TRBJ1-2, with D tentatively TRBD1 (5 bases). Trimming pared 5 bases from V and 3 bases from J, leaving 13 bases between. Per the germline V gene, CDR1 is MNHEY and CDR2 is SMNVEV (reference sequence). The CDR3 runs 14 residues. CDR3 in amino acids: CASSPGRNDYGYTF. As DNA, the CDR3 is TGTGCCAGCAGTCCGGGACGGAATGACTATGGCTACACCTTC.

CDR3 DNA sequence: TGTGCCAGTAGTATAGGACTAGCGGGGTACTACAATGAGCAGTTCTTC. It encodes CASSIGLAGYYNEQFF. V usage is TRBV19 and J usage is TRBJ2-1, with 11 bases lining up with TRBD2. V was clipped by 1 base and J by 3 bases; unmatched bases: 2. The CDR3 has 16 residues. CDR1 and CDR2 (germline): LNHDA, SQIVND (reference sequence).

The rearrangement links TRBV6-5 to TRBJ1-1; D possibly corresponds to TRBD1 (5 bases). Germline CDR1 reads MNHEY; CDR2 reads SVGAGI. The CDR3 runs 14 residues. V was pared by 5 bases and J by 3 bases, with 13 bases between. The CDR3 DNA reads TGTGCCAGCAGTAGGGGACGGAAGGACACTGAAGCTTTCTTT. Translating gives CASSRGRKDTEAFF.

The chain carries TRBV7-9 and TRBJ2-7; 7 bases fit TRBD1. Trimming at V came to 4 bases and at J to 3 bases, leaving 9 bases not matched to a gene. Germline-derived CDR1 and CDR2 are SEHNR and FQNEAQ (reference sequence). CDR3 length: 15 amino acids. CDR3 residues: CASSSTGTADYEQYF. The DNA for the CDR3 is TGTGCCAGCAGCTCGACCGGGACAGCGGACTACGAGCAGTACTTC. Full variable domain (rest looked up from reference TRBV7-9 and TRBJ2-7): DTGVSQNPRHKITKRGQNVTFRCDPISEHNRLYWYRQTLGQGPEFLTYFQNEAQLEKSRLLSDRFSAERPKGSFSTLEIQRTEQGDSAMYLCASSSTGTADYEQYFGPGTRLTVT.

This sequence joins TRBV5-8 and TRBJ2-7; D is perhaps TRBD2 (6 bases). Trimming removed 1 base at V and 5 bases at J, with 13 bases between. Per germline, CDR1 SGHTS and CDR2 YDEGEE. The CDR3 has 14 amino acids. The CDR3 sequence is CASSLRHGGDEQYF. DNA of the CDR3: TGTGCCAGCAGCTTGCGCCATGGCGGGGACGAGCAGTACTTC.

The V gene is TRBV28, the J gene TRBJ2-1; 7 positions agree with TRBD1. The CDR3 length is 13 residues. Germline CDR1 reads MDHEN; CDR2 reads SYDVKM. Trimming took 5 bases from V and 9 from J; bases not matched to a gene: 7. The CDR3 DNA reads TGTGCCAGCAGTCGACGACAGGGCGCTGAGCAGTTCTTC. Its translation: CASSRRQGAEQFF. Full variable domain (outside the CDR3, taken from reference TRBV28 and TRBJ2-1): DVKVTQSSRYLVKRTGEKVFLECVQDMDHENMFWYRQDPGLGLRLIYFSYDVKMKEKGDIPEGYSVSREKKERFSLILESASTNQTSMYLCASSRRQGAEQFFGPGTRLTVL.